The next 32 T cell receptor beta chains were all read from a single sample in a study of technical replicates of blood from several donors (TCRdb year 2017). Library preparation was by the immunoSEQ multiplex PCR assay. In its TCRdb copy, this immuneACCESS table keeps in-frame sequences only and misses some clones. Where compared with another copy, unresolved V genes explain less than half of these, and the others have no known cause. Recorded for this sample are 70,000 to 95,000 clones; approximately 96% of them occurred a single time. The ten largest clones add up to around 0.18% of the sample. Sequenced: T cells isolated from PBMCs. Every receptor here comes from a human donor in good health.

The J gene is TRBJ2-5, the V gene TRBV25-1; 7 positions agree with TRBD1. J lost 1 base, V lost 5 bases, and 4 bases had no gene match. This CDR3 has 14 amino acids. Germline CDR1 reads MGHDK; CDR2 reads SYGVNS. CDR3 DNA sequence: TGTGCCAGCAGTAGGGACAGTGCCCAAGAGACCCAGTACTTC. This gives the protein CASSRDSAQETQYF.

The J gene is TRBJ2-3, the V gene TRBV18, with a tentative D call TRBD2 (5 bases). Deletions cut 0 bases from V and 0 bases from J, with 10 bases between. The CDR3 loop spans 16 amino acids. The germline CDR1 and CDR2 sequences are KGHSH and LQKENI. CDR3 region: CASSPPLGASTDTQYF. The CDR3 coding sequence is TGTGCCAGCTCACCACCGCTGGGAGCTAGCACAGATACGCAGTATTTT.

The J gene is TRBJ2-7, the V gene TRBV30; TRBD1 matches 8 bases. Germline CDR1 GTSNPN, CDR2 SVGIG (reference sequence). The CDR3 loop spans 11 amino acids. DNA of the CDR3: TGTGCGGGGACAGGAGCCTACGAGCAGTACTTC. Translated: CAGTGAYEQYF.

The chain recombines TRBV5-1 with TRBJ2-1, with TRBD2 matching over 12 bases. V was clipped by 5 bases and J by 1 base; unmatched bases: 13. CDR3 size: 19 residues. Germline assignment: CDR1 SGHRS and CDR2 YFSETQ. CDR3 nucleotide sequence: TGCGCCAGCAGGGGCTCTAGCGGGAGGGCCCTTTTTTCCTACAATGAGCAGTTCTTC. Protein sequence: CASRGSSGRALFSYNEQFF.

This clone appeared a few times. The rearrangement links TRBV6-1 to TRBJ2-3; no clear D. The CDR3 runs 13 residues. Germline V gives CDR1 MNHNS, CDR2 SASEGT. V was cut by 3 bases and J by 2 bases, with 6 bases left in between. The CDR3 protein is CASSDPSTDTQYF. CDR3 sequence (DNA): TGTGCCAGCAGTGACCCTTCCACAGATACGCAGTATTTT.

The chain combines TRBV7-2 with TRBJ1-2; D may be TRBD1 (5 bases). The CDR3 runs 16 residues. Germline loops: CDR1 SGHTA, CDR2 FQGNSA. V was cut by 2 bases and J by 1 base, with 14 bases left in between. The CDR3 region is CASSLFRGVFNYGYTF. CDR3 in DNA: TGTGCCAGCAGCTTATTCCGGGGGGTGTTTAACTATGGCTACACCTTC.

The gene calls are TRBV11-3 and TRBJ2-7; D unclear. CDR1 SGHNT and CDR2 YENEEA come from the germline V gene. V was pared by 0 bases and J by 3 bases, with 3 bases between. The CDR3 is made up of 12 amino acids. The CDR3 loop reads CASSLDSYEQYF. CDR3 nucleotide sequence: TGTGCCAGCAGCTTAGACAGCTACGAGCAGTACTTC.

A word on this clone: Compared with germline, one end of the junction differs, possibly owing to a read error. CDR3 bases: TGTGCCAGCAGCTTAGGGGGACAGGGGGTCTTC. It encodes CASSLGGQGVF. The chain carries TRBV11-3 and TRBJ2-1, with 11 nucleotides matching TRBD1. CDR3 length equals 11 residues. CDR1 and CDR2 from the germline V gene are SGHNT and YENEEA.

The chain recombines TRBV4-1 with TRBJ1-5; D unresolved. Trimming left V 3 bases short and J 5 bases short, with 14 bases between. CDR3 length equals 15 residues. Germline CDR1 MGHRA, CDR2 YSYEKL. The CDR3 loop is CASSHTPASDQPQHF. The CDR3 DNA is TGCGCCAGCAGCCATACCCCCGCGAGCGATCAGCCCCAGCATTTT.

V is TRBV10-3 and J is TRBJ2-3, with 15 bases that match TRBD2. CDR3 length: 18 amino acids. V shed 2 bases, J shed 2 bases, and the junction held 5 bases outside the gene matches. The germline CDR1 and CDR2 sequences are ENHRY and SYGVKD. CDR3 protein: CAISEGLAGGSHTDTQYF. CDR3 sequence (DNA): TGTGCCATCAGTGAGGGACTAGCGGGGGGGAGCCACACAGATACGCAGTATTTT.

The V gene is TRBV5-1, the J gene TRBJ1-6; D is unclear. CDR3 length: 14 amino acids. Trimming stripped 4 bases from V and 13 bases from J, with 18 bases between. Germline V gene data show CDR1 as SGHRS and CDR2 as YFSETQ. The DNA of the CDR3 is TGCGCCAGCAGCCCCACGTTATACTCGGAGCCCCTCCACTTT. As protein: CASSPTLYSEPLHF. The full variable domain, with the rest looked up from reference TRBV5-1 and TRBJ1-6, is KAGVTQTPRYLIKTRGQQVTLSCSPISGHRSVSWYQQTPGQGLQFLFEYFSETQRNKGNFPGRFSGRQFSNSRSEMNVSTLELGDSALYLCASSPTLYSEPLHFGNGTRLTVT.

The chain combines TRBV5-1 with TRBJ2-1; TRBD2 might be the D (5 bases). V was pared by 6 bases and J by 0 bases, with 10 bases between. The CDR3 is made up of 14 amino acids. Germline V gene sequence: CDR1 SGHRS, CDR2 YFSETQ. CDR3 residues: CASNPGNSYNEQFF. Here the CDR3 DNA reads TGCGCCAGCAATCCGGGGAACTCCTACAATGAGCAGTTCTTC.

In nucleotides, the CDR3 is TGTGCCAGCAGCCCGGGACAGGAAAGCTCCTACGAGCAGTACTTC. It codes for CASSPGQESSYEQYF. J is TRBJ2-7 and V is TRBV7-9, with TRBD1 identical over 8 bases. The V and J ends lost 5 bases and 0 bases, in that order; junction bases with no gene match: 6. CDR1 is SEHNR and CDR2 is FQNEAQ in the germline V gene (reference sequence). The length of the CDR3 is 15 residues.

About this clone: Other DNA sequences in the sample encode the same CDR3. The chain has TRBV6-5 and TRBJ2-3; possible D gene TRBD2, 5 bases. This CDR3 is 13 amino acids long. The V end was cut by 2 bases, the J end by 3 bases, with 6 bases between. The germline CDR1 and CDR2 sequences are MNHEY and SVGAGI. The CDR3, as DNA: TGTGCCAGCAGTTACGGAGGAACAGATACGCAGTATTTT. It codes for CASSYGGTDTQYF.

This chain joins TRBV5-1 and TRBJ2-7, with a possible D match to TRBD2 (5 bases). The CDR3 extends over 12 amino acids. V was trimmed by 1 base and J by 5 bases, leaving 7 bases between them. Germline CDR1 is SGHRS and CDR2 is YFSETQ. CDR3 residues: CASSLIGDEQYF. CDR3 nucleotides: TGCGCCAGCAGCTTGATCGGGGACGAGCAGTACTTC. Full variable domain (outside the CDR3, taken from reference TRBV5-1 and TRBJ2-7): KAGVTQTPRYLIKTRGQQVTLSCSPISGHRSVSWYQQTPGQGLQFLFEYFSETQRNKGNFPGRFSGRQFSNSRSEMNVSTLELGDSALYLCASSLIGDEQYFGPGTRLTVT.

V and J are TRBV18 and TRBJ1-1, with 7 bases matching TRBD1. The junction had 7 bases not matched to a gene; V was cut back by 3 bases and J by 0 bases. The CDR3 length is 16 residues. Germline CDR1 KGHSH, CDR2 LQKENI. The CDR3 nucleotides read TGTGCCAGCTCACCTTCAGGGGGAAGGATGAACACTGAAGCTTTCTTT. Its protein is CASSPSGGRMNTEAFF.

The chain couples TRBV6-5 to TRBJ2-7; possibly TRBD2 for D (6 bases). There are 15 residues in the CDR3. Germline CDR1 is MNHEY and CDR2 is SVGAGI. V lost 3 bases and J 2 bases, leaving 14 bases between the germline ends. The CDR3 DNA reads TGTGCCAGCAGTTATGGGATAGCGGATCCCTACGAGCAGTACTTC. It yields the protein CASSYGIADPYEQYF.

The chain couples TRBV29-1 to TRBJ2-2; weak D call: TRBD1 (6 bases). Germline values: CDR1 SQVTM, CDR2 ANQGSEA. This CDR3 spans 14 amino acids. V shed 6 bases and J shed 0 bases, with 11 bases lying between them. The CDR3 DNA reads TGCAGCGTGGAACAGGGCGCGAACACCGGGGAGCTGTTTTTT. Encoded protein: CSVEQGANTGELFF.

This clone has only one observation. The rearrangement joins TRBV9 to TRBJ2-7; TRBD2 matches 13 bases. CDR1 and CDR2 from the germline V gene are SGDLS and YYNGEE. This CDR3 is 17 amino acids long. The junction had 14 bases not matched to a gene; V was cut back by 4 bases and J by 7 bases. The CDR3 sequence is CASSSGLAGDVGGEQYF. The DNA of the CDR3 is TGTGCCAGCAGCTCCGGACTAGCGGGAGATGTCGGGGGAGAGCAGTACTTC.

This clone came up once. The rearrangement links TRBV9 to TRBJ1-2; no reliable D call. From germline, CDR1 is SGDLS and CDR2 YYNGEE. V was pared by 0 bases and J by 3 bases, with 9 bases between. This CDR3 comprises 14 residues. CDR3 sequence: CASSVVTADYGYTF. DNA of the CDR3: TGTGCCAGCAGCGTAGTAACAGCCGACTATGGCTACACCTTC. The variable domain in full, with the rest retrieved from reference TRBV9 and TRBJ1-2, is DSGVTQTPKHLITATGQRVTLRCSPRSGDLSVYWYQQSLDQGLQFLIQYYNGEERAKGNILERFSAQQFPDLHSELNLSSLELGDSALYFCASSVVTADYGYTFGSGTRLTVV.

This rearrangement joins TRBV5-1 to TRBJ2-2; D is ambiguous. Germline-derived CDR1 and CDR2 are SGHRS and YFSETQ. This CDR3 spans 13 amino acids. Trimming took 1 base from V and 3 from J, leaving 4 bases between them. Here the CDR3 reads CASSLTYTGELFF. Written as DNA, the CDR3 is TGCGCCAGCAGCTTGACTTACACCGGGGAGCTGTTTTTT.

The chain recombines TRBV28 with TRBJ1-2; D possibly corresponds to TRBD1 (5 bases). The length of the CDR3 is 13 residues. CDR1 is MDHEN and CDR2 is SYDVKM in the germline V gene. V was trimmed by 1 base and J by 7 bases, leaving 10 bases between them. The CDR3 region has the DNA TGTGCCAGCAGTTTATTGGGGCTTAGTGGCTACACCTTC. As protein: CASSLLGLSGYTF.

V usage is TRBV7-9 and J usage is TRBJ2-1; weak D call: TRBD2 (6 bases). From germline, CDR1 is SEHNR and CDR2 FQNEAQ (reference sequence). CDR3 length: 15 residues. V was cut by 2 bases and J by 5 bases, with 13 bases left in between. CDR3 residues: CASSLRGTDHNEQFF. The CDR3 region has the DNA TGTGCCAGCAGCTTACGCGGGACCGACCACAATGAGCAGTTCTTC.

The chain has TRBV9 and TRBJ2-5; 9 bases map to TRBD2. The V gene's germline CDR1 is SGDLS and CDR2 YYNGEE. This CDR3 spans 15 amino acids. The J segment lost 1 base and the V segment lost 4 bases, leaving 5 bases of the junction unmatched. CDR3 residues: CASSFLAGAQETQYF. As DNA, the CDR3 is TGTGCCAGCAGCTTCTTAGCGGGAGCCCAAGAGACCCAGTACTTC.

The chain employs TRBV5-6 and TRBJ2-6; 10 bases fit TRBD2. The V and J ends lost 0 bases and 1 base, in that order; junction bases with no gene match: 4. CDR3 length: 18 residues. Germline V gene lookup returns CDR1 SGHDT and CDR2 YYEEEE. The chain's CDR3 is CASSLDTLAGSGANVLTF. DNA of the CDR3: TGTGCCAGCAGCTTGGATACACTAGCGGGGTCTGGGGCCAACGTCCTGACTTTC.

Here the CDR3 reads CASKGGTEDQETQYF. The CDR3 DNA sequence: TGTGCCAGCAAAGGTGGGACAGAAGATCAAGAGACCCAGTACTTC. The chain couples TRBV5-4 to TRBJ2-5; TRBD1 aligns across 7 bases. The CDR3 has 15 residues. V shed 6 bases and J 2 bases; nucleotides not matched to a gene: 10. CDR1 and CDR2 from the germline V gene are SGHNT and YYREEE (reference sequence).

The CDR3 spells CASSNAGGYEQFF. For the CDR3, the DNA is TGCGCCAGCTCCAACGCAGGGGGCTATGAGCAGTTCTTC. This chain uses TRBV5-1 with TRBJ2-1; 8 positions match TRBD1. CDR1 is SGHRS and CDR2 is YFSETQ in the germline V gene. This CDR3 contains 13 residues. After removal of 7 bases from V and 8 bases from J, the junction contained 8 bases not matched to a gene.

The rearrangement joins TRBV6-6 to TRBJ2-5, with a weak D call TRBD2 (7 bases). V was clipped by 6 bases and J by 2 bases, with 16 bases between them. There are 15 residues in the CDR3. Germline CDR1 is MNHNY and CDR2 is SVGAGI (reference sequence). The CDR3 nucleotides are TGTGCCAGCAGCCCCCGGGCGGGGGCACAAGAGACCCAGTACTTC. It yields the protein CASSPRAGAQETQYF.

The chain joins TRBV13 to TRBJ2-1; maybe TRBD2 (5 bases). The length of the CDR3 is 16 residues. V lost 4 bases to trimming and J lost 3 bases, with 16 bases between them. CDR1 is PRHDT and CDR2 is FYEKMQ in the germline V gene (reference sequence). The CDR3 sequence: CASSSPGGVSYNEQFF. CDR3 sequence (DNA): TGTGCCAGCAGCTCCCCCGGAGGCGTCAGCTACAATGAGCAGTTCTTC.

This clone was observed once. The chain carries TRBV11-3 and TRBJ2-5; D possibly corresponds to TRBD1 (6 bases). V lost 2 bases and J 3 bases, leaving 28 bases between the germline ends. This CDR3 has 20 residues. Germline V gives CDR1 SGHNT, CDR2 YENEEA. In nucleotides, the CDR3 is TGTGCCAGCAGCTTATCCCCCGCAGGGGTCGGGGTGGACCCAAAAGAGACCCAGTACTTC. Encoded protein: CASSLSPAGVGVDPKETQYF.

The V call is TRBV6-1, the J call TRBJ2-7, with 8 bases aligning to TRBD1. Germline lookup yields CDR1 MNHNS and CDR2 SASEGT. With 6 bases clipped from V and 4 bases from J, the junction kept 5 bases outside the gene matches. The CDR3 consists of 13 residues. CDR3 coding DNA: TGTGCCAGCAGCCACAGGGGGTTGTACGAGCAGTACTTC. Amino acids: CASSHRGLYEQYF.

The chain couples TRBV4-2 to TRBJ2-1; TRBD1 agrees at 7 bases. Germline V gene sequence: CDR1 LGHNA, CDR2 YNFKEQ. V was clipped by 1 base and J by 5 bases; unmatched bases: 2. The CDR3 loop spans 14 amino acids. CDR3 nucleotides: TGTGCCAGCAGCCAAGGACAGGGAAACAATGAGCAGTTCTTC. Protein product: CASSQGQGNNEQFF.